Below are 6 T cell receptor beta chains sequenced from a single sample in a study of blood T cells in healthy people across ages. Through a sample-barcoded 5' primer and a J-beta primer mix, a second PCR was run for about 6 to 12 cycles. TCRdb redid the calling of the 5' RACE reads with MiXCR, one entry per CDR3 protein. The repertoire consists of hundreds of thousands of distinct CDR3 sequences, with around 24% occurring once and the leading ten covering around 10%. The same sample was also studied in work on T cells of mothers and their children.

The source material was blood. All receptors come from a boy younger than 18 in good health.

The rearrangement joins TRBV4-3 to TRBJ1-4, with TRBD1 matching 10 bases. CDR1 is LGHNA and CDR2 is YSLEER in the germline V gene. The CDR3 length is 16 residues. With 0 bases clipped from V and 6 bases from J, the junction kept 4 bases outside the gene matches. CDR3 bases: TGCGCCAGCAGCCAAGATCCCGGGACAGGGGATGAAAAACTGTTTTTT. The encoded protein is CASSQDPGTGDEKLFF.

Of note for this clonotype: Compared with germline, one end of the junction differs, possibly owing to a read error. This CDR3 reads CAGSSSPRNEQFF. In nucleotides, the CDR3 is TGTGCCGGCAGCTCCTCCCCTCGGAATGAGCAGTTCTTC. The V and J genes are TRBV7-2 and TRBJ2-1; D gene ambiguous. CDR1 SGHTA and CDR2 FQGNSA come from the germline V gene. The CDR3 length is 13 residues.

This clonotype was found a few times. The chain employs TRBV29-1 and TRBJ2-3; TRBD2 might be the D (5 bases). Germline V gene lookup returns CDR1 SQVTM and CDR2 ANQGSEA. Trimming removed 5 bases from V and 4 bases from J, with 10 bases in between. CDR3 length equals 12 residues. CDR3 sequence: CSVLLLADTQYF. CDR3 in DNA: TGCAGCGTTCTTTTACTAGCAGATACGCAGTATTTT.

CDR3 sequence reads: CASSYSKTGTSYNEQFF. The CDR3 DNA sequence: TGTGCCAGCAGTTACTCAAAAACCGGGACTAGTTACAATGAGCAGTTCTTC. The chain carries TRBV6-7 and TRBJ2-1; 8 nucleotides agree with TRBD2. TRBV6-7 is marked as an open reading frame, function uncertain. After removal of 0 bases from V and 4 bases from J, the junction contained 8 bases not matched to a gene. This CDR3 has 17 residues.

Ten or more counts support this clonotype. V usage is TRBV9 and J usage is TRBJ2-1, with 7 nucleotides matching TRBD2. CDR1 and CDR2 (germline): SGDLS, YYNGEE. V trimming: 5 bases; J trimming: 5 bases; junction bases outside the gene matches: 10. The CDR3 loop spans 15 amino acids. CDR3 protein: CASSGWGGRNNEQFF. CDR3 sequence (DNA): TGTGCCAGCAGTGGTTGGGGCGGGAGAAACAATGAGCAGTTCTTC. The variable domain in full, with the rest retrieved from reference TRBV9 and TRBJ2-1, is DSGVTQTPKHLITATGQRVTLRCSPRSGDLSVYWYQQSLDQGLQFLIQYYNGEERAKGNILERFSAQQFPDLHSELNLSSLELGDSALYFCASSGWGGRNNEQFFGPGTRLTVL.

V usage is TRBV7-9 and J usage is TRBJ1-4; D not resolved. This CDR3 is 15 amino acids long. V shed 5 bases and J shed 0 bases, with 10 bases lying between them. Per germline, CDR1 SEHNR and CDR2 FQNEAQ (reference sequence). In DNA form, the CDR3 reads TGTGCCAGCAGCGCCTCACAAGCAACTAATGAAAAACTGTTTTTT. It translates to CASSASQATNEKLFF.